This passage covers 10 T cell receptor beta chains from one sample sequenced in a study of OX40 agonist ivuxolimab in advanced cancers. The table came from immunoSEQ multiplex PCR; TCRdb's copy has only in-frame clones and leaves some out. The data contain approximately 60,000 clones, about 87% of them singletons. Material: CD4+ or CD8+ T cells sorted from blood, obtained in a trial of the OX40 agonist ivuxolimab. Source of these receptors: an adult with an advanced solid tumor such as melanoma, head and neck, liver or kidney cancer.

In nucleotides, the CDR3 is TGCGCCACCCATACTTTGGGGACTGAAGCTTTCTTT. Translating it yields CATHTLGTEAFF. The V gene is TRBV10-1, the J gene TRBJ1-1; D unclear. The CDR3 spans 12 residues. From germline, CDR1 is WNHNN and CDR2 SYGVQD (reference sequence). The V and J ends lost 10 bases and 5 bases respectively, with 14 bases between them.

The rearrangement joins TRBV10-3 to TRBJ2-7, with 10 bases identical to TRBD2. CDR3 length equals 15 residues. Germline CDR1 reads ENHRY; CDR2 reads SYGVKD. With 2 bases clipped from V and 0 bases from J, the junction kept 1 base outside the gene matches. For the CDR3, the DNA is TGTGCCATCAGTGAGCCTAGCGGGAGCTCCTACGAGCAGTACTTC. Translation gives CAISEPSGSSYEQYF.

This chain joins TRBV2 and TRBJ1-5; the match to TRBD1 covers 7 bases. The V segment lost 0 bases and the J segment 5 bases; nucleotides outside the gene matches: 13. The CDR3 has 18 amino acids. In germline, CDR1 is SNHLY, CDR2 FYNNEI. The CDR3 spells CASSEAQGDTRWDQPQHF. The CDR3 DNA sequence: TGTGCCAGCAGTGAAGCGCAGGGGGATACCCGGTGGGATCAGCCCCAGCATTTT.

This clone is a singleton in its sample. In the same sample, other DNA sequences code for this CDR3. The chain links TRBV18 to TRBJ2-3; D not resolved. This CDR3 contains 14 residues. Deletions cut 0 bases from V and 1 base from J, with 5 bases between. Germline V gene data show CDR1 as KGHSH and CDR2 as LQKENI. The CDR3 DNA is TGTGCCAGCTCACCACCGACGCGCACAGATACGCAGTATTTT. Protein: CASSPPTRTDTQYF.

The CDR3 here is CASSLVAGNTIYF. The DNA of the CDR3 is TGTGCCAGCAGCTTGGTGGCGGGAAACACCATATATTTT. The chain links TRBV5-5 to TRBJ1-3; D is unclear. There are 13 residues in the CDR3. Between the trimmed V and J ends, which lost 0 bases and 4 bases, there was a span of 5 bases. The germline V gene encodes CDR1 SGHKS and CDR2 YYEKEE (reference sequence).

This clone showed up just once. The rearrangement links TRBV7-6 to TRBJ2-1; D is ambiguous. V was clipped by 8 bases and J by 0 bases, with 8 bases between them. The CDR3 spans 13 residues. Germline CDR1 and CDR2: SGHVS and FNYEAQ. The CDR3 region has the DNA TGTGCCAGCGGCAGTGGCTCCTACAATGAGCAGTTCTTC. Translated: CASGSGSYNEQFF.

A single count supports this clone. This chain links TRBV11-2 with TRBJ2-7, with D perhaps being TRBD1 or TRBD2 (5 bases each). The germline CDR1 and CDR2 sequences are SGHAT and FQNNGV. V was shortened by 6 bases and J by 3 bases, with 12 bases between the two germline ends. The CDR3 contains 13 residues. This chain's CDR3 is CASRLGPNYEQYF. The CDR3 region has the DNA TGTGCCAGCAGGCTGGGACCGAACTACGAGCAGTACTTC.

V is TRBV5-4 and J is TRBJ2-7, with TRBD2 matching over 13 bases. The CDR3 covers 17 residues. Unmatched junction bases numbered 13, after V lost 6 bases and J lost 4 bases. CDR1 is SGHNT, CDR2 YYREEE, per germline (reference sequence). The CDR3 region has the DNA TGTGCCAGCACCTCCGGGACTAGCGGGACCCCGAGTTACGAGCAGTACTTC. Its protein product is CASTSGTSGTPSYEQYF.

This chain joins TRBV9 and TRBJ2-3; no definite D call. The CDR3 contains 15 residues. Deletions cut 0 bases from V and 4 bases from J, with 12 bases between. Per germline, CDR1 SGDLS and CDR2 YYNGEE. CDR3 sequence: CASSVGVGIADTQYF. The DNA of the CDR3 is TGTGCCAGCAGCGTAGGGGTGGGAATCGCAGATACGCAGTATTTT.

This clone has just one count. The CDR3 reads CASSQVNLVSYNEQFF. CDR3 DNA: TGCGCCAGCAGCCAAGTCAACCTAGTGTCCTACAATGAGCAGTTCTTC. The V call is TRBV4-1, the J call TRBJ2-1; D unresolved. The length of the CDR3 is 16 residues. V was cut by 1 base and J by 1 base, with 11 bases left in between. Germline-derived CDR1 and CDR2 are MGHRA and YSYEKL.